A selection of T cell receptor beta chains follows, all from one sample in a study of CXCR3-negative and CXCR3-positive naive CD8 T cells. TCRdb reprocessed the 5' RACE reads; each CDR3 protein has one entry and no DNA is given. The table lists approximately 45,000 distinct CDR3 sequences, with around 15% in the top ten. Sample: memory CD8+ T cells from blood. These receptors came from a human donor in good health. Some clones in this sample may be carry-over from other donors' samples. CDR3s include the opening cysteine and the closing phenylalanine or tryptophan. The size entry is marked missing in some rows and otherwise reads once, few, many or a size class.

size: .
J: TRBJ2-5
V: TRBV21-1
CDR3: CASSKDGKETQYF

size: .
J: TRBJ2-1
V: TRBV11-2
CDR3: CASSLKDGPGQFF

size: .
J: TRBJ2-3
V: TRBV28
CDR3: CASSLLGHLDTDTQYF

size: .
J: TRBJ2-7
V: TRBV20-1
CDR3: CSARAGGLAVYEQYF

size: .
J: TRBJ2-7
V: TRBV7-9
CDR3: CASSPREEGGEQYF

size: .
J: TRBJ2-4
V: TRBV7-9
CDR3: CASSSRQGSKWGNIQYF

size: .
J: TRBJ1-5
V: TRBV7-2
CDR3: CASSLGPGLETGQPQHF

size: .
J: TRBJ2-2
V: TRBV6-5
CDR3: CASRVAGRTGELFF

size: .
J: TRBJ1-1
V: TRBV9
CDR3: CASSGTSAEAFF

size: .
J: TRBJ2-3
V: TRBV5-5
CDR3: CASSSGSGLAGGPGYF

size: .
J: TRBJ2-5
V: TRBV14
CDR3: CASSQESGRGETQYF

size: large
J: TRBJ2-2
V: TRBV20-1
CDR3: CSARSPGAGDTGELFF

size: .
J: TRBJ2-1
V: TRBV20-1
CDR3: CSAGIGGSPRNEQFF

size: .
J: TRBJ2-1
V: TRBV15
CDR3: CATSRDGGGPYNEQFF

size: .
J: TRBJ2-1
V: TRBV6-2/TRBV6-3
CDR3: CASGARSSYNEQFF

size: .
J: TRBJ2-1
V: TRBV29-1
CDR3: CSVDGTSGGSYNEQFF

size: .
J: TRBJ2-7
V: TRBV3-1
CDR3: CASSQGLGIYEQYF